This entry features one T cell receptor (beta chain) sequence. The source of the sample is a study of cytomegalovirus exposure and HLA in healthy donors. The CDR3 runs 14 residues. Trimming cost V 6 bases and J 2 bases; bases outside gene matches: 6. Germline CDR1 is MNHNY and CDR2 is SVGAGI (reference sequence). Primers: 60 Vbeta forward and 13 Jbeta reverse. Method: immunoSEQ multiplex PCR; TCRdb's copy keeps in-frame clones and lacks some. Here the sample table reports 200,000 or so clones. The gene calls are TRBV6-6 and TRBJ1-2, with TRBD1 identical over 7 bases. The sequencing input was PBMCs. This TCR derives from a boy aged 5 to 17 in good health and CMV-seronegative. The CDR3 DNA is TGTGCCAGCAGGGTGACAGGGTTAAACTATGGCTACACCTTC. This codes for CASRVTGLNYGYTF.